The clone carrying this T cell receptor beta chain appeared a few times. Its cognate antigen is unknown. The source of the sample is a study of cytomegalovirus exposure and HLA in healthy donors. Study in general: Most donors, less than 85% of over 300 genotyped, fell in the Caucasian-associated ancestry cluster.

Germline V CDR1 and CDR2: GTSNPN, SVGIG (reference sequence). The CDR3 consists of 13 residues. V lost 2 bases and J lost 2, with 10 bases in between. Study results and caveats: Using a false discovery rate of 0.05, a later analysis showed that approximately 17,000 TCR beta sequences were associated with HLA alleles. Available immune exposure information was restricted to CMV serostatus only.

This PCR relied on a set of 60 Vbeta primers and 13 Jbeta primers. Sequenced by immunoSEQ multiplex PCR; TCRdb stores in-frame clones only, minus some. The top ten clones hold about 3.4% of a sample with roughly 150,000 clones, more than 70% of them seen once. The chain couples TRBV30 to TRBJ2-7; D remains unclear. The origin of this receptor is a male donor in good health and CMV-seronegative. The sequencing input was PBMCs. Written as DNA, the CDR3 is TGTGCCTGGAGTACCGCGGTCCCCTACGAGCAGTACTTC. Translating gives CAWSTAVPYEQYF.